Here is one T cell receptor beta chain with its context. cDNA serving as the sequencing template came from extracted, reverse transcribed RNA. Sequencing was performed with immunoSEQ multiplex PCR; in TCRdb, only in-frame clones are kept and a portion is missing. The sample lists 150,000 to 200,000 clones, roughly 53% occurring once. This sample was included in a study of CD8+ T cells in alopecia areata. Treatment in this sample: oral pan-JAK inhibitor, 5-10 mg twice daily. The receptor was isolated from a human donor with alopecia areata. The material sequenced was CD8+ T cells sorted from blood, taken at week 24, from a patient treated with tofacitinib.

The CDR3 coding sequence is TGTGCCTGGAGTGTAGGGGCAGATGAAGCTTTCTTT. This codes for CAWSVGADEAFF. The chain employs TRBV30 and TRBJ1-1; D may be TRBD1 (5 bases). Trimming pared 0 bases from V and 7 bases from J, leaving 9 bases between. This CDR3 has 12 amino acids. Germline assignment: CDR1 GTSNPN and CDR2 SVGIG (reference sequence).